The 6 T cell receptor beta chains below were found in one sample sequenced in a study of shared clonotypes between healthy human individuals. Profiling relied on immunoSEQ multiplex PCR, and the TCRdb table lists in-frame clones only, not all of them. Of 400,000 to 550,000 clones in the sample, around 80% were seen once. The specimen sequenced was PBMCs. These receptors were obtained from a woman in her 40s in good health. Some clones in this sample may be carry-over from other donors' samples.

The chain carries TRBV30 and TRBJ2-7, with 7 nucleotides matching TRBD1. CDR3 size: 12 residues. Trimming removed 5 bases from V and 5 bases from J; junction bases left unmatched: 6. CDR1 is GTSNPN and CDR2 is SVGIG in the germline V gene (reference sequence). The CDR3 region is CAWGDRPNEQYF. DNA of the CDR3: TGTGCCTGGGGGGACAGACCAAACGAGCAGTACTTC.

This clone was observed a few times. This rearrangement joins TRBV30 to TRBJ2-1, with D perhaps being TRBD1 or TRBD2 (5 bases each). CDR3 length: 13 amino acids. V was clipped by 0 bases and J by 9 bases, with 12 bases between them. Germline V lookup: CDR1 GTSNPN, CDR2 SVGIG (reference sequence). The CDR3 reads CAWSVRGVGEQFF. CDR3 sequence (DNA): TGTGCCTGGAGTGTAAGAGGGGTGGGTGAGCAGTTCTTC.

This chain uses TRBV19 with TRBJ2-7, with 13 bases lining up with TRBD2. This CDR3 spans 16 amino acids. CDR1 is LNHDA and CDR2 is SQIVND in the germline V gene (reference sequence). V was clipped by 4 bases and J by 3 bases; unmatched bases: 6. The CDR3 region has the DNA TGTGCCAGTAGTACTCGGACTAGCGGGAGCGTCTACGAGCAGTACTTC. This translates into CASSTRTSGSVYEQYF.

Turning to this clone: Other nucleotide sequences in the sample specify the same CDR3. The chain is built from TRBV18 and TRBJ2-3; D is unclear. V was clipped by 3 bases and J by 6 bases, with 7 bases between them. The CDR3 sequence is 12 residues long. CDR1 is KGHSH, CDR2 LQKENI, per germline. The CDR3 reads CASSPLGDTQYF. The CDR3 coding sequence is TGTGCCAGCTCACCCCTGGGTGATACGCAGTATTTT.

DNA of the CDR3: TGTGCCAGCAGCGTAGGGGGACAAAACTACGAGCAGTACTTC. Its protein is CASSVGGQNYEQYF. The chain joins TRBV9 to TRBJ2-7, with D maybe TRBD1 (6 bases). The V end lost 0 bases, the J end lost 3 bases, and 10 bases lay between the germline ends. CDR3 length equals 14 residues. The V gene's germline CDR1 is SGDLS and CDR2 YYNGEE.

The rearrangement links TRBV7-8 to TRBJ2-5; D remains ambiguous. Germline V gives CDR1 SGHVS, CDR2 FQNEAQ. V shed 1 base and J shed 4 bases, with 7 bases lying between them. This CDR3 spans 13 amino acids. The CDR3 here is CASSLGVTETQYF. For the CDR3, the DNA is TGTGCCAGCAGCTTAGGGGTTACAGAGACCCAGTACTTC.